The 20 T cell receptor beta chains reported below all come from one sample, sequenced in a study of cytomegalovirus exposure and HLA in healthy donors. Use of 60 Vbeta and 13 Jbeta primers characterized the PCR. Clones were read by immunoSEQ multiplex PCR, and TCRdb kept only the in-frame ones, dropping some. The sample holds about 180,000 clones; 84% are singletons and the top ten take 0.95% to 1.5%. The sequenced sample was PBMCs. The source is a girl aged 2-15 years in good health and CMV-seropositive.

The chain employs TRBV5-4 and TRBJ1-2, with 9 bases aligning to TRBD1. V was pared by 3 bases and J by 8 bases, with 14 bases of the junction left unmatched. The CDR3 sequence is 16 residues long. Germline-derived CDR1 and CDR2 are SGHNT and YYREEE (reference sequence). CDR3 loop: CASSYGTGLPRGGYTF. The CDR3 DNA reads as TGTGCCAGCAGCTACGGGACAGGGCTACCGCGGGGAGGCTACACCTTC.

This clone was counted a single time. V and J are TRBV5-1 and TRBJ2-7; possible D gene TRBD2, 5 bases. The germline CDR1 and CDR2 sequences are SGHRS and YFSETQ. V gave up 2 bases and J gave up 5 bases, with 17 bases separating them. The CDR3 is made up of 15 amino acids. The CDR3 loop reads CASSFSAQARDEQYF. Written as DNA, the CDR3 is TGCGCCAGCAGCTTCTCCGCCCAGGCGAGGGACGAGCAGTACTTC.

The CDR3 sequence is CASSDHRGGRTEAFF. The CDR3 nucleotides are TGCGCCAGCAGTGACCACAGGGGGGGGAGGACTGAAGCTTTCTTT. The chain joins TRBV10-1 to TRBJ1-1, with TRBD1 matching 8 bases. V gave up 3 bases and J gave up 5 bases; unmatched junction bases: 8. The CDR3 consists of 15 residues. Germline V gene data show CDR1 as WNHNN and CDR2 as SYGVQD (reference sequence).

The rearrangement uses TRBV30 and TRBJ1-3; no definite D call. The CDR3 runs to 14 residues. Germline loops: CDR1 GTSNPN, CDR2 SVGIG (reference sequence). V lost 0 bases, J lost 3 bases, and 9 bases lay in between. CDR3 coding DNA: TGTGCCTGGAGTGTAAGAGGGCTTGGAAACACCATATATTTT. Encoded protein: CAWSVRGLGNTIYF.

By its share, this clone is medium-sized. The chain couples TRBV4-2 to TRBJ1-2; unclear D gene. The length of the CDR3 is 14 residues. The V gene lost 0 bases and the J gene lost 9 bases, with 14 bases spanning the gap. Germline-derived CDR1 and CDR2 are LGHNA and YNFKEQ. The CDR3 sequence is CASSQDWAGGSYTF. The CDR3 region has the DNA TGTGCCAGCAGCCAAGATTGGGCAGGAGGGAGCTACACCTTC.

The V and J genes are TRBV15 and TRBJ2-7; 9 bases fit TRBD1. CDR1 is LNHNV and CDR2 is YYDKDF in the germline V gene (reference sequence). There are 14 residues in the CDR3. J was trimmed by 8 bases and V by 5 bases; bases with no gene match: 10. In DNA, the CDR3 is TGTGCCACCAGCCGCGACCGGGACAGGGAGAAGCAGTACTTC. The encoded protein is CATSRDRDREKQYF. Combining the CDR3 with reference TRBV15 and TRBJ2-7 gives the whole variable domain DAMVIQNPRYQVTQFGKPVTLSCSQTLNHNVMYWYQQKSSQAPKLLFHYYDKDFNNEADTPDNFQSRRPNTSFCFLDIRSPGLGDTAMYLCATSRDRDREKQYFGPGTRLTVT.

The chain uses TRBV28 and TRBJ2-1; the match to TRBD1 covers 10 bases. The germline V gene has CDR1 MDHEN and CDR2 SYDVKM. With V trimmed by 5 bases and J by 1 base, 2 bases remained unmatched. This CDR3 region has 15 residues. This chain's CDR3 is CASSGDRGSYNEQFF. CDR3 coding DNA: TGTGCCAGCAGTGGGGACAGGGGATCCTACAATGAGCAGTTCTTC.

The V gene is TRBV9, the J gene TRBJ2-5; maybe TRBD2 (5 bases). CDR1 and CDR2 from the germline V gene are SGDLS and YYNGEE. V dropped 2 bases and J dropped 3 bases, with 14 bases sitting between them. This CDR3 region has 15 residues. CDR3 coding DNA: TGTGCCAGCAGCGTGGGGAGTGCAGCTAAAGAGACCCAGTACTTC. As protein: CASSVGSAAKETQYF.

This rearrangement joins TRBV10-3 to TRBJ1-2; D unresolved. V gave up 3 bases and J gave up 4 bases, with 3 bases separating them. Per germline, CDR1 ENHRY and CDR2 SYGVKD. The CDR3 loop spans 11 amino acids. CDR3 amino acids: CAISDSYGYTF. In DNA, the CDR3 is TGTGCCATCAGTGACAGCTATGGCTACACCTTC.

A single count supports this clone. The chain combines TRBV5-4 with TRBJ2-1; D unresolved. This CDR3 is 13 amino acids long. Germline CDR1 and CDR2: SGHNT and YYREEE (reference sequence). Deletions cut 0 bases from V and 4 bases from J, with 5 bases between. DNA of the CDR3: TGTGCCAGCAGCTTGGGACAATACAATGAGCAGTTCTTC. This codes for CASSLGQYNEQFF.

The V and J genes are TRBV6-5 and TRBJ1-2; D is perhaps TRBD1 (5 bases). CDR3 length: 12 amino acids. V lost 6 bases to trimming and J lost 6 bases, with 11 bases between them. Per the germline V gene, CDR1 is MNHEY and CDR2 is SVGAGI. The CDR3 protein is CASRQGRDGYTF. The CDR3 nucleotides read TGTGCCAGCAGGCAGGGTAGAGATGGCTACACCTTC.

CDR3 sequence (DNA): TGCGCCAGCCGCACGGGGAGTGGTGATAGCACTGAAGCTTTCTTT. Translating gives CASRTGSGDSTEAFF. This chain connects TRBV5-1 to TRBJ1-1, with no clear D. The CDR3 has 15 residues. V gave up 7 bases and J gave up 4 bases, with 20 bases separating them. Germline lookup yields CDR1 SGHRS and CDR2 YFSETQ.

The V call is TRBV4-1, the J call TRBJ2-4; D is possibly TRBD2 (5 bases). V was cut by 0 bases and J by 3 bases, with 9 bases left in between. The CDR3 loop spans 15 amino acids. Germline CDR1 reads MGHRA; CDR2 reads YSYEKL. CDR3 residues: CASSQDDGGKNIQYF. The CDR3 DNA reads as TGCGCCAGCAGCCAAGATGACGGAGGCAAAAACATTCAGTACTTC.

The chain combines TRBV10-2 with TRBJ2-2, with 14 bases identical to TRBD2. This CDR3 contains 18 residues. V lost 2 bases to trimming and J lost 3 bases; unmatched junction nucleotides: 5. Germline values: CDR1 WSHSY, CDR2 SAAADI. In DNA, the CDR3 is TGCGCCAGCAGTGAGCCGGGACTAGCGGGGGTTTACACCGGGGAGCTGTTTTTT. Translating gives CASSEPGLAGVYTGELFF.

The chain recombines TRBV27 with TRBJ2-1; 10 bases align to TRBD1. The germline V gene encodes CDR1 MNHEY and CDR2 SMNVEV (reference sequence). V gave up 5 bases and J gave up 3 bases; unmatched junction bases: 1. This CDR3 is 14 amino acids long. CDR3 nucleotide sequence: TGTGCCAGCAGTGGGGACAGGGGCTACAATGAGCAGTTCTTC. It encodes CASSGDRGYNEQFF.

The gene calls are TRBV5-1 and TRBJ2-3, with D perhaps TRBD2 (6 bases). The germline V gene has CDR1 SGHRS and CDR2 YFSETQ. V was clipped by 4 bases and J by 0 bases, with 6 bases between them. This CDR3 region has 13 residues. CDR3 protein: CASSGGSTDTQYF. The CDR3 region has the DNA TGCGCCAGCAGCGGGGGGAGCACAGATACGCAGTATTTT.

The chain links TRBV5-1 to TRBJ2-2; D unclear. V was cut by 0 bases and J by 2 bases, with 8 bases left in between. In germline, CDR1 is SGHRS, CDR2 YFSETQ. CDR3 length: 15 amino acids. DNA of the CDR3: TGCGCCAGCAGCTTGGAAATCCCAAACACCGGGGAGCTGTTTTTT. This codes for CASSLEIPNTGELFF.

There are a few counts of this clone. CDR3: CASTLGGVGTEAFF. For the CDR3, the DNA is TGTGCCAGTACCCTAGGGGGTGTGGGTACTGAAGCTTTCTTT. The V gene is TRBV19, the J gene TRBJ1-1; TRBD1 might be the D (6 bases). V was clipped by 7 bases and J by 5 bases, with 17 bases between them. The length of the CDR3 is 14 residues. Looked up from germline, CDR1 is LNHDA and CDR2 is SQIVND (reference sequence).

The chain links TRBV30 to TRBJ2-1; D is uncertain. V lost 0 bases and J lost 1, with 10 bases in between. CDR1 GTSNPN and CDR2 SVGIG come from the germline V gene (reference sequence). The length of the CDR3 is 15 residues. This CDR3 is CAWSVRILSYNEQFF. The DNA of the CDR3 is TGTGCCTGGAGTGTACGCATACTTTCCTACAATGAGCAGTTCTTC.

Comment on this clone: Different DNA sequences within this sample yield the same CDR3. This chain links TRBV30 with TRBJ2-5; 10 positions match TRBD2. Germline values: CDR1 GTSNPN, CDR2 SVGIG (reference sequence). This CDR3 spans 16 amino acids. Trimming at V came to 4 bases and at J to 5 bases, leaving 13 bases not matched to a gene. The CDR3, as DNA: TGTGCCTGGATTACGGGGCTAGCGGGAGAAGGGGAGACCCAGTACTTC. This translates into CAWITGLAGEGETQYF.